The rows below give T cell receptor beta chains drawn from one sample of a study of T cells in Graves' hyperthyroidism and ophthalmopathy. TCRdb ran MiXCR on the multiplex PCR reads and lists one entry per CDR3 protein. The table lists some 490,000 distinct CDR3 sequences, about 20% of them singletons. Sequences were obtained from blood. The receptors here all came from a woman in her 70s with Graves' ophthalmopathy. CDR3s leave out the opening cysteine and the closing phenylalanine or tryptophan. Only some rows state a clone size, as once, few, many or a class for expanded clones.

V	size	J	length	CDR3
TRBV12-3/TRBV12-4	few	TRBJ1-2	13	ASSLLQGTDYGYT
TRBV7-2	few	TRBJ2-5	12	ASSSPGAQETQY
TRBV7-3	.	TRBJ2-2	14	ASSSWTGVDTGELF
TRBV20-1	few	TRBJ2-5	13	SARPYSGPQETQY
TRBV19	.	TRBJ1-1	14	ASSLPRTGGYTEAF
TRBV27	many	TRBJ2-1	12	ASSSRVAYNEQF
TRBV7-2	.	TRBJ2-7	11	ASSLAWAYEQY
TRBV28	few	TRBJ2-7	11	ASREGSSYEQY
TRBV19	.	TRBJ1-5	12	ASSTSTGHQPQH
TRBV7-2	.	TRBJ1-6	13	ASSLTGIYNSPLH
TRBV6-6	.	TRBJ1-1	12	ASSYSIRNTEAF
TRBV20-1	.	TRBJ1-5	11	SALQGMGQPQH
TRBV6-5	many	TRBJ2-3	12	ASSYPDSTDTQY
TRBV7-9	.	TRBJ2-1	14	ASPQGRGDFYNEQF
TRBV6-5	.	TRBJ1-1	14	ASSYGGGAGNTEAF
TRBV2	many	TRBJ1-1	9	ASSPSSGAF
TRBV7-3	few	TRBJ2-3	14	ASSSPTSSSTDTQY
TRBV15	.	TRBJ1-5	13	ATSRDQFSNQPQH
TRBV3-1	.	TRBJ2-1	15	ASSQDWTSGTYNEQF
TRBV20-1	few	TRBJ2-5	12	SAPLSGQQETQY
TRBV6-1	.	TRBJ2-7	13	ASSELAGSAYERY
TRBV19	.	TRBJ1-5	13	ASSNQVRGNQPQH
TRBV20-1	few	TRBJ2-1	13	SARDHRAVYNEQF
TRBV15	.	TRBJ2-7	11	ATSGGQKYEQY
TRBV12-3/TRBV12-4	.	TRBJ1-1	12	ASRPQGTGTEAF
TRBV4-2	once	TRBJ2-1	15	ASSPQSQGSLYNEQF
TRBV6-5	.	TRBJ2-7	11	ASSYPSGREQY
TRBV12-3/TRBV12-4	many	TRBJ1-1	11	ASSLDWATEAF
TRBV12-3/TRBV12-4	many	TRBJ2-3	15	ASSLGFGGGPGDTQY
TRBV18	.	TRBJ1-2	11	ASSPETHYGYT